This TCR beta chain was captured by sequencing in a study of CD8 T cells in Susac syndrome. RNA, at about 0.45 to 1 ug, was reverse transcribed with random hexamers. TCR beta CDR3 was amplified by immunoSEQ covering 54 Vbeta and 13 Jbeta. TCRdb re-called the immunoSEQ multiplex PCR reads with MiXCR, one entry per CDR3 protein. This sample yields around 150,000 distinct CDR3 sequences, of which about 95% are seen a single time; about 0.11% belongs to the top ten. With 6 bases removed from V and 2 bases from J, the gap between germline ends came to 5 bases. The CDR3 totals 11 residues. Germline CDR1 is MNHEY and CDR2 is SVGEGT. From blood CD8+ and CD4+ T cells, TCR beta sequences were generated. Negative isolation yielded the CD8+ and CD4+ T cells, while FACS enriched the TEMRA cells.

This clonotype originated in a human donor with multiple sclerosis. The sample taken for sequencing was CD4+ T cells from PBMCs. This rearrangement joins TRBV6-2 or TRBV6-3 to TRBJ2-7; D not resolved. For the CDR3, the DNA is TGTGCCAGCAGCGATGCCTACGAGCAGTACTTC. Protein product: CASSDAYEQYF.